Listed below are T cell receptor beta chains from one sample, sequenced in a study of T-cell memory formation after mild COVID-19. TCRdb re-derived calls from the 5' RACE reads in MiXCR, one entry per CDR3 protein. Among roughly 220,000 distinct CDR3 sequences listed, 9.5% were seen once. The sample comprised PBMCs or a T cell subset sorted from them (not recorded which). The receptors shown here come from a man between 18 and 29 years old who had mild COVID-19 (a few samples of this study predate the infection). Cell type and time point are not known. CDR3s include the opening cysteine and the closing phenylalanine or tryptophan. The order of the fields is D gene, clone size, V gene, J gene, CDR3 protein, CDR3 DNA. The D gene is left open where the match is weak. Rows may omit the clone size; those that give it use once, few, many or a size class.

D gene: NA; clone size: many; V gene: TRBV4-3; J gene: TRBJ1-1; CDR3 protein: CASSQDNSNGLEAFF; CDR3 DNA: TGCGCCAGCAGCCAAGATAACAGCAACGGGCTGGAAGCTTTCTTT
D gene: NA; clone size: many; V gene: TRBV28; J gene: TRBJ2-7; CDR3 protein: CASRSTGSGSYEQYF; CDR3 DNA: TGTGCCAGCAGATCCACAGGTTCAGGGTCCTACGAGCAGTACTTC
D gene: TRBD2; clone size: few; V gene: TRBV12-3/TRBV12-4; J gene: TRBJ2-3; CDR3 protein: CASSFGLAGAGDTQYF; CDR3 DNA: TGTGCCAGCAGTTTCGGACTAGCGGGGGCTGGGGATACGCAGTATTTT
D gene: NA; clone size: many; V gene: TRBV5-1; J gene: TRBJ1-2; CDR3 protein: CASSFLENLGGYTF; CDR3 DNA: TGCGCCAGCAGCTTCCTAGAAAATTTGGGCGGCTACACCTTC
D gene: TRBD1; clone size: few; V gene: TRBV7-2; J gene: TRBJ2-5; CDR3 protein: CASSLFGTGGETQYF; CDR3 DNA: TGTGCCAGCAGCCTTTTTGGGACAGGGGGAGAGACCCAGTACTTC
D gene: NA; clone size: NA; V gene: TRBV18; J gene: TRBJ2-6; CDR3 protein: CASSLAGGAGANVLTF; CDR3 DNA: TGTGCCAGCTCACTGGCCGGGGGTGCTGGGGCCAACGTCCTGACTTTC
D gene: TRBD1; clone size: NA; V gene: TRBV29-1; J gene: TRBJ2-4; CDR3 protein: CIVGTVAKNIQYF; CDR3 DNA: TGCATCGTCGGGACAGTAGCCAAAAACATTCAGTACTTC
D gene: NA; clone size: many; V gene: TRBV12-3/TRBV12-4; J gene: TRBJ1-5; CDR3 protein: CASSFWGQPQHF; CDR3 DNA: TGTGCCAGCAGTTTTTGGGGCCAGCCCCAGCATTTT
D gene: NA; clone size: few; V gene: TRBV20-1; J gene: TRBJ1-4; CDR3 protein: CSARDPKSNEKLFF; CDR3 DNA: TGCAGTGCTAGAGACCCCAAATCTAATGAAAAACTGTTTTTT
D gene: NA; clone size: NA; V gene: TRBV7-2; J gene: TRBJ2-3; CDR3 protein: CASSRRATSSPDTQYF; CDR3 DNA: TGTGCCAGCAGCCGTCGGGCCACTAGCAGTCCAGATACGCAGTATTTT
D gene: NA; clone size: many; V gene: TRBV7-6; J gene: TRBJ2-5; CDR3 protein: CASSPRTGFETQYF; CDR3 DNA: TGTGCCAGCAGCCCTAGGACGGGATTTGAGACCCAGTACTTC
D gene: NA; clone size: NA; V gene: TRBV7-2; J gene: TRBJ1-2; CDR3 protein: CASSFLGGGGNYGYTF; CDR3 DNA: TGTGCCAGCAGCTTCCTCGGGGGGGGCGGAAACTATGGCTACACCTTC
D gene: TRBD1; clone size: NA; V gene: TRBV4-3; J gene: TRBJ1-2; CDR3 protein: CASSQVGDRVYGYTF; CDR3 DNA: TGCGCCAGCAGCCAAGTTGGGGACAGGGTATATGGCTACACCTTC
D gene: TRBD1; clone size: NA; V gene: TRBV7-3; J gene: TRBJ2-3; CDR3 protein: CASSSTGGNTQYF; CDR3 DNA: TGTGCCAGCAGCTCGACAGGGGGGAATACGCAGTATTTT
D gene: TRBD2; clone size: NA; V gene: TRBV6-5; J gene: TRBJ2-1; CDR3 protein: CASTTAGGVEFF; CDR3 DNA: TGTGCCAGCACGACAGCGGGGGGCGTAGAGTTCTTC
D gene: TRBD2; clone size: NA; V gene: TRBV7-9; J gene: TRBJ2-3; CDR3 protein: CASTGAGGNTDTQYF; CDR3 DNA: TGTGCCAGCACCGGAGCGGGGGGGAACACAGATACGCAGTATTTT
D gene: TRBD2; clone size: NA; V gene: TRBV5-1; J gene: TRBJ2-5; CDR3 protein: CASSSGLAGETQYF; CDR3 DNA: TGCGCCAGCAGCTCGGGACTAGCGGGGGAGACCCAGTACTTC
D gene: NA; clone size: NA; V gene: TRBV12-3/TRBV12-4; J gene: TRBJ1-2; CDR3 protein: CASTPGGLVNYGYTF; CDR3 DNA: TGTGCCAGCACCCCTGGAGGATTAGTCAACTATGGCTACACCTTC
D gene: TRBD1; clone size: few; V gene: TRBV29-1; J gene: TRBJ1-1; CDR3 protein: CSAIQPGQGLAFF; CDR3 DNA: TGCAGCGCCATTCAACCGGGACAGGGGTTGGCTTTCTTT
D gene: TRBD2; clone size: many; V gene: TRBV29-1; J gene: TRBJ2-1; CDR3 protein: CSVVGAGGLRDEQFF; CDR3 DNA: TGCAGCGTTGTCGGCGCGGGAGGCCTTAGGGATGAGCAGTTCTTC
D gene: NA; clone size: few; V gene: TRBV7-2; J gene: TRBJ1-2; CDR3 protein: CASSSDPVSSYTF; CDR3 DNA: TGTGCCAGCAGCTCTGATCCGGTCTCAAGCTACACCTTC
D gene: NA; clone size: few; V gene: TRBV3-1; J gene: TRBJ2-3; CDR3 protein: CASSRGQINTDTQYF; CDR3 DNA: TGTGCCAGCAGCCGCGGACAGATTAACACAGATACGCAGTATTTT
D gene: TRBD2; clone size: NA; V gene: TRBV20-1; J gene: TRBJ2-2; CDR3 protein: CSAARTSGTGELFF; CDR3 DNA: TGCAGTGCTGCCCGGACTAGCGGCACCGGGGAGCTGTTTTTT
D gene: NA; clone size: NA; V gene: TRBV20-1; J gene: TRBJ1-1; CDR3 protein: CSASLPFGEAFF; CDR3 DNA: TGCAGTGCTAGTCTTCCGTTCGGTGAAGCTTTCTTT
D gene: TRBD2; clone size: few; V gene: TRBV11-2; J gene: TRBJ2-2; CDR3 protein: CASSFASLISGTTTGELFF; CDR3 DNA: TGTGCCAGCAGCTTCGCCTCGCTGATTTCCGGGACTACCACCGGGGAGCTGTTTTTT
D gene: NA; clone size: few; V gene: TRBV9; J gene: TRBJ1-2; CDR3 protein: CASRSAGGYYGYTF; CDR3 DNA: TGTGCCAGCAGATCAGCGGGCGGCTACTATGGCTACACCTTC
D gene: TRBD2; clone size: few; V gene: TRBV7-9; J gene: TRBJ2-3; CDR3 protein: CASSSRLAADTQYF; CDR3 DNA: TGTGCCAGCAGCTCCCGACTAGCGGCAGATACGCAGTATTTT
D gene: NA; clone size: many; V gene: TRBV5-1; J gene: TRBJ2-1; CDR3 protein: CASTPSHGLYNEQFF; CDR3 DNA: TGCGCCAGCACCCCCTCGCACGGACTCTACAATGAGCAGTTCTTC
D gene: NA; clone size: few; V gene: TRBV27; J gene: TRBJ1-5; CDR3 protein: CASGALNQPQHF; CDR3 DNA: TGTGCCAGCGGGGCCCTCAATCAGCCCCAGCATTTT
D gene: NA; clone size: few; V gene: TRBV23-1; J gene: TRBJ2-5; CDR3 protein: CASKVTGKQETQYF; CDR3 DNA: TGCGCCAGCAAGGTAACAGGGAAACAAGAGACCCAGTACTTC
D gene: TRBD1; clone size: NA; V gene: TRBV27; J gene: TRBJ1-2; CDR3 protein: CASSDTGTGNYGYTF; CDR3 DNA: TGTGCCAGCAGTGACACCGGGACAGGAAACTATGGCTACACCTTC